This T cell receptor beta chain was sequenced for a study of blood T cell repertoires in COVID-19. Produced via immunoSEQ multiplex PCR; TCRdb's table is partial and in-frame only. The top ten hold 2% to 2.5% of the sample, which has roughly 250,000 clones, 86% seen once. In Cohort 3, a recovered donor had either two negative PCRs, clearance, or symptom resolution. Germline V gene lookup returns CDR1 SGHDT and CDR2 YYEEEE. CDR3 size: 18 residues. The V segment lost 4 bases and the J segment 5 bases; nucleotides outside the gene matches: 17. The chain employs TRBV5-6 and TRBJ2-2; 7 bases align to TRBD2. The sequence was collected from a woman between 50 and 59 years old who had recovered from COVID-19. Material for sequencing was PBMCs or T cells enriched from blood (not recorded which). The chain's CDR3 is CASSPGGVRRKPTGELFF. In DNA form, the CDR3 reads TGTGCCAGCAGCCCGGGGGGAGTCAGGAGAAAACCGACCGGGGAGCTGTTTTTT.